The present T cell receptor beta chain was sequenced within a study of blood T cell repertoires in COVID-19. Across the study: The analysed material was cDNA or gDNA that came from T cells, B-cell-depleted T cells, or PBMCs.

Seattle's enrolled individuals joined amid active infection and were then monitored longitudinally. In this sample, this clone turned up once. Original analysis: Amplification with reference gene primers provided the estimates of nucleated cell counts. Libraries were prepared by immunoSEQ multiplex PCR; TCRdb keeps only in-frame clonotypes and omits some of them. V, J and clone size were drawn from that table, and D and trimming were deduced from the DNA. The repertoire includes about 150,000 clones, approximately 90% of them detected once, and 13% sits in the top ten. The CDR3 totals 14 residues. Trimming removed 5 bases from V and 3 bases from J; junction bases left unmatched: 4. Germline V gene lookup returns CDR1 SSHAT and CDR2 FNYEAQ (reference sequence).

The sequencing sample was made of peripheral blood. This TCR was recovered from a man between 18 and 29 years old with COVID-19, enrolled during active disease. This chain connects TRBV7-7 to TRBJ2-5, with 9 bases matching TRBD1. This chain's CDR3 is CASSLDRGKETQYF. In nucleotides, the CDR3 is TGTGCCAGCAGCCTAGACAGGGGGAAAGAGACCCAGTACTTC. Using reference TRBV7-7 and TRBJ2-5 for the parts outside the CDR3, the full variable domain is GAGVSQSPRYKVTKRGQDVTLRCDPISSHATLYWYQQALGQGPEFLTYFNYEAQPDKSGLPSDRFSAERPEGSISTLTIQRTEQRDSAMYRCASSLDRGKETQYFGPGTRLLVL.